This T cell receptor beta chain comes out of a study of TIL therapy for anti-PD-1-resistant metastatic lung cancer (dated by TCRdb to about 2021). At the level of the whole study: Tumors were collected before any PD-1/PD-L1 blockade, after which patients were given nivolumab, and patients who progressed were given lymphodepletion, an infusion of expanded TIL and IL-2. Enrolled patients had a median age of about 50 years (range roughly 38-80) and a median tumor PD-L1 proportion score of 6%. The cohort was composed predominantly of lung adenocarcinoma, with a few EGFR-mutant and two ALK-rearranged tumors included, and half of patients were identified as current or former smokers. T cell receptor beta sequencing of tumor and peripheral blood was used to follow clonotypes across the tumor, the expanded TIL product and serial blood samples. A median non-synonymous tumor mutation burden of under 1.9 mutations per megabase was determined across the cohort by whole-exome sequencing.

The investigation overall reported the following: The study protocol defined all tumor marker inferences as exploratory. The cohort was highly selected, with more treatment-naive, never-smoker and oncogene-addicted patients than typical, limiting generalizability. The baseline peripheral repertoire was partially replaced by infused TIL clonotypes, which then decayed over months, and no apparent association between persistence and response was found.

The time point label on this specimen signifies: pre-treatment sample, taken before nivolumab and TIL therapy. Between October 2017 and January 2020, a dual-center phase I trial enrolled adults who had stage 4 NSCLC. The samples were obtained from a phase I trial that was single-arm and open-label and tested tumor-infiltrating lymphocyte therapy combined with nivolumab in advanced non-small cell lung cancer. Blood mononuclear cells from EDTA tubes were isolated by Ficoll gradient, snap-frozen as pellets, and DNA was extracted with a Qiagen mini-prep kit. For this clone: The clone's antigen remains unknown. Per-base quality was not reported, and no clone a single base away is much larger than it.

TCR beta CDR3 regions were amplified from genomic DNA by bias-controlled multiplex PCR with the immunoSEQ v3 hsTCRB kit. TCR libraries were sequenced on an Illumina NextSeq 500 to approximately 2 million read pairs for survey level or roughly 5-6.5 million for deep level. Per the source publication's procedure: V, D and J genes were assigned, non-productive sequences were removed, and clonality was reported by immunoSEQ Analyzer software. Repertoires were compared using productive Simpson clonality and Morisita overlap index of productive TRB rearrangements between infused TIL and blood. Absolute clonotype counts in blood were estimated as lymphocyte count times CD3+ fraction times the clone's productive frequency. The immuneACCESS repertoire file appears here via TCRdb, limited to in-frame rearrangements. These files lack a portion of the clones; in checked studies, under half of the deficit traces to unresolved V genes, and the cause of the others is not known. V and J calls and clone size are those listed in that table; D and trimming were worked out from the DNA. Within this sample are 18,000 or so clones, with about four fifths of them counted one time only. The top ten clones comprise 2% to 2.5% of the sample.

The sequence derives from a person between 25 and 80 years old with non-small cell lung cancer. Material: blood, obtained at baseline.

The CDR3 reads CASSAGTGVVETQYF. The sequenced DNA: TGTGCCAGCAGCGCTGGGACAGGCGTGGTAGAGACCCAGTACTTC. In this chain, TRBV9 is recombined with TRBJ2-5, with 8 middle bases fitting TRBD1. Including the terminal cysteine and phenylalanine, the CDR3 comprises 15 residues. CDR3 DNA is the only sequence kept; it has 45 bases, read in frame from the first base. Trimming removed 3 bases from V and 4 bases from J; the gene matches leave 8 bases unexplained. Per the germline V gene, SGDLS is the CDR1 and YYNGEE is the CDR2.